These T cell receptor beta chains were read from a single sample in a study of regulatory T cells in long-lasting Graves disease. TCRdb fed the multiplex PCR reads into MiXCR, producing one record per CDR3 protein. The sample yields a few hundred thousand distinct CDR3 sequences, roughly 13% seen once. The sample was also reused in another study, on T cells in Graves' hyperthyroidism and ophthalmopathy.

Sequenced material: peripheral blood mononuclear cells (PBMCs), taken at new diagnosis, from a patient treated with antithyroid drugs. Receptors were obtained from a man aged 25 to 40 with Graves disease. Each CDR3 is given with its conserved first and last residue. A D gene is named only where the DNA matches it firmly. Clone size, where shown, is once, few, many, or a class for clones that have expanded.

size | J | V | D | DNA | CDR3
many | TRBJ2-3 | TRBV10-1 | . | TGCGCCAGCAGTTACGGGGGAATAGGACCAGATACGCAGTATTTT | CASSYGGIGPDTQYF
. | TRBJ2-2 | TRBV3-1 | . | TGTGCCAGCAGCCAAGATCAATCGGGGAACACCGGGGAGCTGTTTTTT | CASSQDQSGNTGELFF
many | TRBJ1-5 | TRBV20-1 | . | TGCAGTGCTAGATATAGCAATCAGCCCCAGCATTTT | CSARYSNQPQHF
many | TRBJ2-3 | TRBV12-3/TRBV12-4 | TRBD2 | TGTGCCAGCAGTCCACTAGCGTGGTTGGGCACAGATACGCAGTATTTT | CASSPLAWLGTDTQYF
few | TRBJ1-4 | TRBV6-2/TRBV6-3 | . | TGTGCCAGCAGTCCCGGGTGGGGGGGGACTGAAAAACTGTTTTTT | CASSPGWGGTEKLFF
many | TRBJ1-4 | TRBV5-4 | TRBD1 | TGTGCCAGCAGCTTGGCGGGACAGGAAAAACTGTTTTTT | CASSLAGQEKLFF
many | TRBJ2-1 | TRBV7-2 | TRBD2 | TGTGCCAGCAGCTTAGCAACGGGAGGGGAGAATGAGCAGTTCTTC | CASSLATGGENEQFF
many | TRBJ2-7 | TRBV20-1 | TRBD2 | TGCAGTGCTCGACACGGGACTAGCGGGAGCTACGAGCAGTACTTC | CSARHGTSGSYEQYF
. | TRBJ2-1 | TRBV5-1 | . | TGCGCCAGCAGCTGGGGGGGCGCCGATGGTGAGCAGTTCTTC | CASSWGGADGEQFF
few | TRBJ2-4 | TRBV12-3/TRBV12-4 | . | TGTGCCAGCAGCTGGGGAATAGCCAAAAACATTCAGTACTTC | CASSWGIAKNIQYF
many | TRBJ1-5 | TRBV30 | TRBD1 | TGTGCCTGGAGTTCCTCTCAGGGGGGGGGTAGGCCCCAGCATTTT | CAWSSSQGGGRPQHF
few | TRBJ2-6 | TRBV25-1 | . | TGTGCCAGCAGTGAATCATGGGGGGCAGGGGCCAACGTCCTGACTTTC | CASSESWGAGANVLTF
many | TRBJ2-7 | TRBV5-1 | . | TGTGCCAGCAGCTTAGTCGGGACCTACGAGCAGTACTTC | CASSLVGTYEQYF
few | TRBJ2-7 | TRBV11-1 | . | TGTGCCAGCAGCTTCAGGACTATCCCCTGGGAGCAGTACTTC | CASSFRTIPWEQYF
many | TRBJ2-1 | TRBV2 | . | TGTGCCAGCAGGGACTACGATGAGCAGTTCTTC | CASRDYDEQFF
. | TRBJ1-6 | TRBV3-1 | . | TGTGCCAGCAGCCAAGGGGGTGTTTCACCCCTCCACTTT | CASSQGGVSPLHF
many | TRBJ2-5 | TRBV29-1 | TRBD1 | TGCAGCGTTGAAGGGAGCTACAGGGGTGGGAAAGAGACCCAGTACTTC | CSVEGSYRGGKETQYF
many | TRBJ2-3 | TRBV27 | . | TGTGCCAGCAGTCCGTCGACTACCTATACGCAGTATTTT | CASSPSTTYTQYF
few | TRBJ1-1 | TRBV5-1 | . | TGCGCCAGCAGCTCACGCTCGGGGAGAATGAACACTGAAGCTTTCTTT | CASSSRSGRMNTEAFF
many | TRBJ1-1 | TRBV28 | . | TGTGCCAGCAGTAAAAACGGACAGATGAACACTGAAGCTTTCTTT | CASSKNGQMNTEAFF
many | TRBJ2-1 | TRBV11-2 | . | TGTGCCAGCAGCTTCGCCGGGTACAATGAGCAGTTCTTC | CASSFAGYNEQFF
few | TRBJ1-4 | TRBV15 | TRBD1 | TGTGCCACCAGCCCCCGGGACAGATATAATGAAAAACTGTTTTTT | CATSPRDRYNEKLFF
. | TRBJ1-5 | TRBV6-5 | . | TGTGCCAGCAGTTATCGCTATAATCAGCCCCAGCATTTT | CASSYRYNQPQHF
. | TRBJ1-2 | TRBV12-3/TRBV12-4 | TRBD1 | TGTGCCAGCAGTGCTTACAGGGGGCAATATGGCTACACCTTC | CASSAYRGQYGYTF
. | TRBJ2-3 | TRBV6-2/TRBV6-3 | TRBD2 | TGTGCCAGCAGTTACCGGGCGGGAGGCACAGATACGCAGTATTTT | CASSYRAGGTDTQYF
few | TRBJ2-3 | TRBV6-1 | TRBD2 | TGTGCCAGCAGCGGGACTAGCGGGAGTAGCACAGATACGCAGTATTTT | CASSGTSGSSTDTQYF
many | TRBJ2-7 | TRBV12-3/TRBV12-4 | TRBD1 | TGTGCCAGCAGCCCGGACAGGGATCTAAACTTC | CASSPDRDLNF
few | TRBJ2-7 | TRBV18 | . | TGTGCCAGCTCACCAGGGGCGGACGAGGGATACGAGCAGTACTTC | CASSPGADEGYEQYF
few | TRBJ1-2 | TRBV11-2 | TRBD1 | TGTGCCAGCAGCCCGGTTAGAGGTAGAGGGACAGACTATGGCTACACCTTC | CASSPVRGRGTDYGYTF
few | TRBJ2-7 | TRBV20-1 | TRBD2 | TGCAGTGCTGTATCGGGAGGGCCACCGTACGAGCAGTACTTC | CSAVSGGPPYEQYF
many | TRBJ2-7 | TRBV5-1 | TRBD2 | TGCGCCAGCAGCTTGTTGCTAGCGGGAGGGATATACGAGCAGTACTTC | CASSLLLAGGIYEQYF
few | TRBJ1-3 | TRBV30 | . | TGTGCCTGGAGTGGTGGACAGCGTATCTCTGGAAACACCATATATTTT | CAWSGGQRISGNTIYF
few | TRBJ2-1 | TRBV5-4 | TRBD2 | TGTGCCAGCAGCTTGGGACAGCGGGGACGGAGTGAGCAGTTCTTC | CASSLGQRGRSEQFF
many | TRBJ2-7 | TRBV14 | . | TGTGCCAGCAGCCTCTGGGGCCACCTCGAGCAGTACTTC | CASSLWGHLEQYF
many | TRBJ1-1 | TRBV18 | . | TGTGCCAGCTCACCACCACTGGCAGAGGGCCACACTGAAGCTTTCTTT | CASSPPLAEGHTEAFF
many | TRBJ2-1 | TRBV7-2 | TRBD2 | TGTGCCAGCAACTCCAACCTGGCTAGCGGGAGGGTTATCAATGAGCAGTTCTTC | CASNSNLASGRVINEQFF
many | TRBJ2-7 | TRBV11-1 | TRBD1 | TGTGCCAGCAGCTTAGTCGGGACAGTGGACTACGAGCAGTACTTC | CASSLVGTVDYEQYF
few | TRBJ2-1 | TRBV19 | TRBD2 | TGTGCCAGTAGTTCCGGCGGGAGTATACATGAGCAGTTCTTC | CASSSGGSIHEQFF
many | TRBJ2-3 | TRBV12-3/TRBV12-4 | . | TGTGCCAGCAGACTACAAGGGGCAGATACGCAGTATTTT | CASRLQGADTQYF
many | TRBJ2-3 | TRBV30 | . | TGTGCCTGGAGTGCAGGTGGTCCAGATACGCAGTATTTT | CAWSAGGPDTQYF